The source of this T cell receptor (beta chain) is a study of preoperative IRX-2 immunotherapy in early breast cancer. Produced via immunoSEQ multiplex PCR; TCRdb's table is partial and in-frame only. The repertoire holds around 60,000 clones, roughly 94% seen once, with roughly 1.5% in the top ten. Specified treatment: preoperative locoregional IRX-2 cytokine immunotherapy. The germline V gene has CDR1 SQVTM and CDR2 ANQGSEA. J gave up 0 bases and V 4 bases, and 10 bases lay outside the gene matches. This CDR3 has 17 amino acids. The sequence was obtained from a human donor with breast cancer. Sampling took place from a patient treated with IRX-2 immunotherapy. The chain carries TRBV29-1 and TRBJ2-1, with 9 bases lining up with TRBD2. DNA for the CDR3: TGCAGCGTTGTGGCCCCCTTTAGCGGGAGCTCCTACAATGAGCAGTTCTTC. Its translation: CSVVAPFSGSSYNEQFF.